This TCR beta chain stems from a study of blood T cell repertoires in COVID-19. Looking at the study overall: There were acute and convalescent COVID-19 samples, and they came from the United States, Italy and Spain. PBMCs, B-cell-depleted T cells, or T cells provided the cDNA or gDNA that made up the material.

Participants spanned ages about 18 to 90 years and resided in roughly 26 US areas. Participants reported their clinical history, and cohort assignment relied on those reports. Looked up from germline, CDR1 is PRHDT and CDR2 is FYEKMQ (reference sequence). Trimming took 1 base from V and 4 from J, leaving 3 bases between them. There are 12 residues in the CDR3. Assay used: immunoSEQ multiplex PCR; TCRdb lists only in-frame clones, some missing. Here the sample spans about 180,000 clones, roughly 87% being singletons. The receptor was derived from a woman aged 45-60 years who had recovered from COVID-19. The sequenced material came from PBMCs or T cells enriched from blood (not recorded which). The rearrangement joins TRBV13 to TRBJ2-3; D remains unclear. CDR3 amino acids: CASSLAADTQYF. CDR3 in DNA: TGTGCCAGCAGCTTAGCTGCAGATACGCAGTATTTT.